Listed here are 18 T cell receptor beta chains from one sample, sequenced in a study of Graves' ophthalmopathy and Graves' hyperthyroidism. From RNA, the CDR3 regions of TCR beta chains were amplified and sequenced. HTBI primers primed a first-round RT-PCR, and a second-round multiplex PCR followed. TCRdb recomputed calls from the multiplex PCR reads with MiXCR, one row per CDR3 protein. The sample holds 150,000 or so distinct CDR3 sequences, under 40% seen once. Input material: peripheral blood. The receptors originated from a woman between 40 and 50 years old with Graves' ophthalmopathy.

The chain employs TRBV30 and TRBJ1-6, with a tentative D call TRBD1 (5 bases). Germline lookup yields CDR1 GTSNPN and CDR2 SVGIG (reference sequence). V lost 8 bases, J lost 11 bases, and 16 bases lay in between. There are 12 residues in the CDR3. CDR3 residues: CASQGDLAPLHF. Here the CDR3 DNA reads TGTGCCAGCCAGGGTGACCTGGCACCCCTCCACTTT. The complete variable domain, with remaining parts taken from reference TRBV30 and TRBJ1-6, reads SQTIHQWPATLVQPVGSPLSLECTVEGTSNPNLYWYRQAAGRGLQLLFYSVGIGQISSEVPQNLSASRPQDRQFILSSKKLLLSDSGFYLCASQGDLAPLHFGNGTRLTVT.

Ten or more counts support this clonotype. One end of the junction fails to match germline, which may point to a read error. The chain uses TRBV7-7 and TRBJ2-5; perhaps TRBD2 as D (5 bases). Per the germline V gene, CDR1 is SSHAT and CDR2 is FNYEAQ (reference sequence). The CDR3 contains 13 residues. As DNA, the CDR3 is TGTGCTAGCAGCCGCGGACTCCTCGAGACCCAGTACTTC. Protein product: CASSRGLLETQYF.

This clonotype was seen at least ten times. The chain carries TRBV6-5 and TRBJ1-1; no reliable D call. Trimming shortened V by 6 bases and J by 3 bases, and 14 bases separated the two germline ends. In germline, CDR1 is MNHEY, CDR2 SVGAGI. The CDR3 consists of 14 residues. For the CDR3, the DNA is TGTGCCAGCAGATTACCTGGGGAGTACACTGAAGCTTTCTTT. This translates into CASRLPGEYTEAFF.

This clonotype was counted ten times or more. The chain employs TRBV6-1 and TRBJ2-5; 7 nucleotides align to TRBD1. The CDR3 contains 14 residues. Germline-derived CDR1 and CDR2 are MNHNS and SASEGT. With 4 bases clipped from V and 2 bases from J, the junction kept 4 bases outside the gene matches. This CDR3 reads CASSASGQQETQYF. DNA of the CDR3: TGTGCCAGCAGTGCGTCGGGACAGCAAGAGACCCAGTACTTC.

The chain joins TRBV6-2 or TRBV6-3 to TRBJ2-7; a weak D match, TRBD1 (6 bases). CDR3 length: 14 amino acids. The V gene lost 7 bases and the J gene lost 2 bases, with 15 bases spanning the gap. CDR1 MNHEY and CDR2 SVGEGT come from the germline V gene. CDR3 sequence (DNA): TGTGCCAGCATGGACAGACTGCTTACCTACGAGCAGTACTTC. It translates to CASMDRLLTYEQYF.

This clonotype has at least ten counts. The chain has TRBV6-1 and TRBJ2-5; 10 nucleotides line up with TRBD2. The CDR3 has 19 amino acids. The V gene end was trimmed by 0 bases and the J gene end by 5 bases; junction bases not matched to a gene: 15. Per germline, CDR1 MNHNS and CDR2 SASEGT. The CDR3 reads CASSEALRASGGWKETQYF. Here the CDR3 DNA reads TGTGCCAGCAGTGAAGCGCTTCGGGCTAGCGGGGGTTGGAAGGAGACCCAGTACTTC.

The rearrangement uses TRBV11-2 and TRBJ1-1; possible D gene TRBD1, 6 bases. The germline V gene has CDR1 SGHAT and CDR2 FQNNGV. There are 12 residues in the CDR3. Trimming removed 2 bases at V and 10 bases at J, with 11 bases between. CDR3 sequence reads: CASSLPLGAAFF. The CDR3, as DNA: TGTGCCAGCAGCTTACCCTTGGGGGCAGCTTTCTTT.

This clonotype has at least ten counts. The V and J genes are TRBV7-9 and TRBJ2-7, with D perhaps TRBD1 (6 bases). With 3 bases removed from V and 9 bases from J, the gap between germline ends came to 12 bases. This CDR3 has 12 amino acids. CDR1 SEHNR and CDR2 FQNEAQ come from the germline V gene (reference sequence). The CDR3 region is CASSLDSTPQYF. DNA of the CDR3: TGTGCCAGCAGCTTGGACAGCACTCCGCAGTACTTC.

The chain recombines TRBV19 with TRBJ2-7; perhaps D is TRBD1 or TRBD2 (6 bases each). V lost 3 bases and J 3 bases, leaving 21 bases between the germline ends. The germline gives CDR1 LNHDA, CDR2 SQIVND (reference sequence). This CDR3 spans 17 amino acids. Here the CDR3 DNA reads TGTGCCAGTAGTATTAAGGGTGACGGGGGCGGACGCTACGAGCAGTACTTC. Translation gives CASSIKGDGGGRYEQYF.

This clonotype came up many times. The chain is built from TRBV12-3 or TRBV12-4 and TRBJ2-7, with TRBD2 identical over 11 bases. V lost 6 bases, J lost 0 bases, and 4 bases stayed unmatched. This CDR3 contains 15 residues. CDR3 amino acids: CASRLTSGNSYEQYF. The CDR3 DNA reads TGTGCCAGCAGGTTGACTAGCGGGAACTCCTACGAGCAGTACTTC.

CDR3 region: CSVEPVPPGETQYF. The CDR3 nucleotides read TGCAGCGTTGAGCCCGTTCCCCCTGGCGAGACCCAGTACTTC. The chain employs TRBV29-1 and TRBJ2-5; the D is unclear. The CDR3 is made up of 14 amino acids. V lost 3 bases and J lost 5, with 16 bases in between. From germline, CDR1 is SQVTM and CDR2 ANQGSEA. Supplemented by reference TRBV29-1 and TRBJ2-5, the full variable domain reads SAVISQKPSRDICQRGTSLTIQCQVDSQVTMMFWYRQQPGQSLTLIATANQGSEATYESGFVIDKFPISRPNLTFSTLTVSNMSPEDSSIYLCSVEPVPPGETQYFGPGTRLLVL.

This clonotype was seen at least ten times. The gene calls are TRBV4-1 and TRBJ1-3; D unclear. The CDR3 is made up of 15 amino acids. CDR1 is MGHRA and CDR2 is YSYEKL in the germline V gene. V dropped 0 bases and J dropped 4 bases, with 10 bases sitting between them. CDR3 sequence: CASSQDYAAGNTIYF. The DNA for the CDR3 is TGCGCCAGCAGCCAAGATTACGCTGCGGGAAACACCATATATTTT.

This clonotype was counted many times. The CDR3 sequence is CASAKTGQRWLSGANVLTF. In DNA, the CDR3 is TGTGCCAGCGCTAAGACAGGGCAAAGATGGCTCTCTGGGGCCAACGTCCTGACTTTC. The rearrangement uses TRBV6-2 or TRBV6-3 and TRBJ2-6; 7 bases match TRBD1. CDR1 is MNHEY and CDR2 is SVGEGT in the germline V gene. The CDR3 length is 19 residues. J gave up 0 bases and V 8 bases, and 16 bases lay outside the gene matches.

This clonotype was picked up many times. CDR3 sequence reads: CASSPYTEAFF. CDR3 sequence (DNA): TGTGCCAGCAGTCCCTACACTGAAGCTTTCTTT. V is TRBV12-3 or TRBV12-4 and J is TRBJ1-1; D remains unclear. CDR3 length: 11 amino acids. Trimming shortened V by 5 bases and J by 3 bases, and 4 bases separated the two germline ends.

This clonotype was counted at least ten times. The V call is TRBV6-2 or TRBV6-3, the J call TRBJ2-5; D gene ambiguous. V lost 0 bases to trimming and J lost 2 bases, with 10 bases between them. The CDR3 is 15 amino acids. CDR1 is MNHEY, CDR2 SVGEGT, per germline. The CDR3 nucleotides are TGTGCCAGCAGTTACTCGAGGACGGCACAAGAGACCCAGTACTTC. Amino acid sequence: CASSYSRTAQETQYF.

V gene TRBV6-1 combines with J gene TRBJ2-6; D is unresolved. This CDR3 is built from 15 residues. From germline, CDR1 is MNHNS and CDR2 SASEGT. V lost 4 bases to trimming and J lost 2 bases, with 9 bases between them. CDR3 sequence (DNA): TGTGCCAGCAGTGGGGATAAGGCTGGGGCCAACGTCCTGACTTTC. Amino acid sequence: CASSGDKAGANVLTF.

This clonotype was seen at least ten times. The chain has TRBV6-2 or TRBV6-3 and TRBJ1-5; perhaps TRBD1 as D (5 bases). Germline-derived CDR1 and CDR2 are MNHEY and SVGEGT. CDR3 length equals 14 residues. Deletions cut 6 bases from V and 12 bases from J, with 21 bases between. CDR3 amino acids: CASRRQGLQFGQHF. The DNA of the CDR3 is TGTGCCAGCAGGCGTCAGGGTCTACAATTTGGCCAGCATTTT.

The J gene is TRBJ1-1, the V gene TRBV6-2 or TRBV6-3; no firm D call. The CDR3 has 15 amino acids. V lost 1 base, J lost 1 base, and 10 bases lay in between. The germline gives CDR1 MNHEY, CDR2 SVGEGT. The CDR3 loop reads CASSYWAHQNTEAFF. In nucleotides, the CDR3 is TGTGCCAGCAGTTACTGGGCCCACCAGAACACTGAAGCTTTCTTT.